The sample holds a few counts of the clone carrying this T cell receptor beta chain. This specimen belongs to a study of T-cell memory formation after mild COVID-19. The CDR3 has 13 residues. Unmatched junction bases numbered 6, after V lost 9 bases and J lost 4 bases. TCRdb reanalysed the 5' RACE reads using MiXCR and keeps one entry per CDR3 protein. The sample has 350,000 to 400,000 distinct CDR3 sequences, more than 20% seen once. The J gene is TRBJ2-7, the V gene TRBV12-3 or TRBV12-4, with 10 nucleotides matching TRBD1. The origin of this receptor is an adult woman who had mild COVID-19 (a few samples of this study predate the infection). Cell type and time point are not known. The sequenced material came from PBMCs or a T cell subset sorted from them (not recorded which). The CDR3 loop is CASLGQGVYEQYF. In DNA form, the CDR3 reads TGTGCCAGTTTAGGACAGGGGGTTTACGAGCAGTACTTC.